The sequence of this TCR beta chain was determined in a study of shared clonotypes between healthy human individuals (dated by TCRdb to the early 2020s). For context, the study as a whole: The cohort comprised a couple of women and a few men aged 18 to 49 years. To estimate repertoire size and how much clonotypes are shared between individuals, the study performed deep sequencing of blood TCR repertoires from five healthy adults. For each donor, three plates each were used for CD4 naive and CD4 memory, two plates were used for CD8 naive, and one plate was used for CD8 memory. Each donor's leukapheresis produced roughly between about 0.8 and 8.9 billion PBMCs. Libraries were prepared and TCR repertoires were sequenced by different laboratories using diverse techniques, in order to increase sequencing depth and limit assay-specific biases. Study-wide conclusions, independent of this receptor: Rarefaction of sorted-subset datasets indicated incomplete sequencing despite the large sequencing depth. Pairwise subsampling led to the expectation that sequencing depth would affect the degree of clonotype sharing among donors. Estimated clonotype richness was generally larger for naive than for memory subsets. When a handful of donors were compared, the shared fraction of clonotypes was around 4.6% for naive CD4, approximately 3.5% for naive CD8, 2.3% for memory CD4, and less than 0.45% for memory CD8. Compared with non-shared clonotypes, the clonotypes found in all four sorted-subset donors had higher generation probabilities. Sampling was limited to blood, and TCR repertoires in tissue likely differ from TCR repertoires in blood. Because the study included only a small number of donors, the genetic and exposure-history diversity represented was limited.

To note about this clone: Its target antigen remains unknown. No base-level quality is on record; no much larger clone is a single base apart.

V lost 4 bases and J lost 5 bases, and the count of bases not matched to a germline gene is 3. CDR1 is given as SGHTA and CDR2 as FQGNSA, both from the germline V gene. The CDR3 numbers 14 residues from cysteine through phenylalanine. Only the CDR3 region is kept as DNA, spanning 42 bases read in frame from base 1. The donors were healthy, HIV-negative adults who had no recently reported acute infections or vaccinations. All donors were Caucasian adults living in Nashville, Tennessee, USA. CD4+ T cells were enriched by magnetic negative selection; naive cells were then positively selected on CD45RA, and the negative fraction formed the memory subset. Blood was obtained by leukapheresis, after which PBMCs were separated by Ficoll-Histopaque density gradient centrifugation and cryopreserved in liquid nitrogen vapor phase. Analytical flow cytometry was used to check the purity and quantity of each magnetically sorted T cell population. From each sorted fraction, genomic DNA was isolated and quantified by UV absorbance on a Nanodrop 2000c.

TCR CDR3 regions were amplified from genomic DNA by multiplex PCR using the deep immunoSEQ assay. For each cell subset, the extracted genomic DNA was distributed evenly across all wells of several immunoSEQ 96-well plates, and each plate served as one replicate. For sorted subsets, roughly 200 ng of genomic DNA, equivalent to 25,000 to 30,000 T cell genomes, went into each replicate PCR. Purified libraries were quantified with a Qubit 3.0 fluorometer, sized on a Bioanalyzer 2100, and re-quantified with the KAPA Library Quantification kit. A separate single-read 150-cycle Illumina NextSeq 550 flow cell was used to sequence each immunoSEQ 96-well plate. As for the original processing: The immunoSEQ output contained only junctional sequences without quality scores, so filtering could not match that applied to full-length reads. To assign V/J genes and CDR3, sequences were annotated against IMGT germline references using PyIR, a Python wrapper for IgBLAST v1.9. Any read was removed if the V/J assignment was weak (E-value above 1e-6), the CDR3 was missing, or the read contained stop codons, out-of-frame junctions, or ambiguous translated residues. V3J clonotypes were defined as sequences sharing the same inferred V gene, J gene, and CDR3 amino acid sequence. The percentage overlap between two repertoires was calculated by dividing the number of shared unique clonotypes by the size of the smaller repertoire. Three approaches were used to assess repertoire richness: RTK rarefaction, the Chao1 estimator, and Recon v2.1 estimates of unobserved clonotypes. For all TCRbeta clonotypes obtained by the gDNA method from a few donors, generation probabilities were computed with OLGA. Entries here come from immuneACCESS through TCRdb and include only in-frame sequences with V and J called. Some clones fail to appear in such tables; in the studies checked, an unresolved V gene covers under half of the shortfall, and the cause of the remainder is unknown. That table supplies the V and J calls and clone size; D and trimming were determined from the DNA. The sample table lists fewer than 3 million clones, 92% of them with a count of one. The top ten hold 0.37% of the sample.

This chain is built from TRBV7-2 and TRBJ1-3, and TRBD1 matches 9 of the central bases. The source material was naive CD4+ T cells from PBMCs. The cell subset or site label, read with the paper, signifies: CD45RA+ positively selected. This receptor was taken from a man in his late teens or twenties in good health. Some clones in this sample may be carry-over from other donors' samples. CDR3 reads: CASSSTGGRNTIYF. The DNA is as follows: TGTGCCAGCAGCTCGACAGGGGGTAGAAACACCATATATTTT.